This is a list of T cell receptor beta chains from one sample in a study of shared clonotypes between healthy human individuals. TCRdb's copy holds only in-frame clones and misses some; the assay was immunoSEQ multiplex PCR. Of 2 million to 2.5 million clones in the sample, 90% to 95% were seen once. Sequencing was done on a sample of naive CD4+ T cells from PBMCs. Receptors originate from a young man in good health. Some clones in this sample may be carry-over from other donors' samples. Both conserved end residues are part of each CDR3. The order of the fields is CDR3 DNA, CDR3 protein, J gene, D gene, clone size, V gene. The D gene is left open where the match is weak. Some rows mark clone size as missing; the rest say once, few, many or name a class of expanded clone.

CDR3nt: TGCGCCAGCAGCTTGCGACAGGGAGGAAATGAAAAACTGTTTTTT; CDR3aa: CASSLRQGGNEKLFF; j_gene: TRBJ1-4; d_gene: TRBD1; abundance: .; v_gene: TRBV5-1
CDR3nt: TGTGCCAGCAGCCCGACTAGCGGCACCGGGGAGCTGTTTTTT; CDR3aa: CASSPTSGTGELFF; j_gene: TRBJ2-2; d_gene: TRBD2; abundance: .; v_gene: TRBV9
CDR3nt: TGTGCCACCAGCAGGGTGCTACAAGACTACGAGCAGTACTTC; CDR3aa: CATSRVLQDYEQYF; j_gene: TRBJ2-7; d_gene: .; abundance: .; v_gene: TRBV15
CDR3nt: TGTGCCAGCAGTTACTCGGGTACAGGAAACTATGGCTACACCTTC; CDR3aa: CASSYSGTGNYGYTF; j_gene: TRBJ1-2; d_gene: .; abundance: .; v_gene: TRBV6-5
CDR3nt: TGCGCCAGCAGCAAGACAGTCCCCCCCGGTCATGAGCAGTTCTTC; CDR3aa: CASSKTVPPGHEQFF; j_gene: TRBJ2-1; d_gene: .; abundance: .; v_gene: TRBV5-1
CDR3nt: TGCGCCAGCAGCCAAGAGGGGCAGCCCTCTGGGACCCAGTACTTC; CDR3aa: CASSQEGQPSGTQYF; j_gene: TRBJ2-5; d_gene: .; abundance: .; v_gene: TRBV4-1
CDR3nt: TGTGCCAGCAGCTTAGTCGTTAGCCCTGGGGATGGCTACACCTTC; CDR3aa: CASSLVVSPGDGYTF; j_gene: TRBJ1-2; d_gene: .; abundance: .; v_gene: TRBV7-2
CDR3nt: TGTGCCTGGATAAATAGTTATCCGGGGCGGACTGGGGCCAACGTCCTGACTTTC; CDR3aa: CAWINSYPGRTGANVLTF; j_gene: TRBJ2-6; d_gene: .; abundance: .; v_gene: TRBV30
CDR3nt: TGCGCCAGCAGCTTGGGACCCCGGGGGAGCTCCTACGAGCAGTACTTC; CDR3aa: CASSLGPRGSSYEQYF; j_gene: TRBJ2-7; d_gene: .; abundance: .; v_gene: TRBV5-1
CDR3nt: TGCGCCAGCAGCTTGGCCCGGACTAGCTCTCACGAGCAGTACTTC; CDR3aa: CASSLARTSSHEQYF; j_gene: TRBJ2-7; d_gene: TRBD2; abundance: .; v_gene: TRBV5-1
CDR3nt: TGTGCCAGCACCCCTCGAGGGTGGGGGAACACTGAAGCTTTCTTT; CDR3aa: CASTPRGWGNTEAFF; j_gene: TRBJ1-1; d_gene: .; abundance: few; v_gene: TRBV6-5
CDR3nt: TGTGCCAGCAGCTTCCGGGACAGAGCCTACGAGCAGTACTTC; CDR3aa: CASSFRDRAYEQYF; j_gene: TRBJ2-7; d_gene: TRBD1; abundance: .; v_gene: TRBV11-1
CDR3nt: TGTGCCACCAGCCAGGGCTATGGCTACACCTTC; CDR3aa: CATSQGYGYTF; j_gene: TRBJ1-2; d_gene: .; abundance: .; v_gene: TRBV28
CDR3nt: TGCGCCAGCAGCTTAACACGCTCTGGGGCCAACGTCCTGACTTTC; CDR3aa: CASSLTRSGANVLTF; j_gene: TRBJ2-6; d_gene: .; abundance: .; v_gene: TRBV5-1
CDR3nt: TGCAGCGTATCCGGGACGATGCCCGGGGAGCTGTTTTTT; CDR3aa: CSVSGTMPGELFF; j_gene: TRBJ2-2; d_gene: .; abundance: .; v_gene: TRBV29-1
CDR3nt: TGTGCCAGCAGTTTGGCAGGTATTATGTCGAATCCCCAGCATTTT; CDR3aa: CASSLAGIMSNPQHF; j_gene: TRBJ1-5; d_gene: .; abundance: .; v_gene: TRBV28
CDR3nt: TGCGCCAGCAGCTTGGTGATGGGGGAAGAGACCCAGTACTTC; CDR3aa: CASSLVMGEETQYF; j_gene: TRBJ2-5; d_gene: .; abundance: .; v_gene: TRBV5-1
CDR3nt: TGCGCCAGCAGTCCGGACCGGGAGACCCAGTACTTC; CDR3aa: CASSPDRETQYF; j_gene: TRBJ2-5; d_gene: .; abundance: .; v_gene: TRBV10-2
CDR3nt: TGCAGCGTTGGTCGTAGCGACTTTTCCTACGAGCAGTACTTC; CDR3aa: CSVGRSDFSYEQYF; j_gene: TRBJ2-7; d_gene: .; abundance: .; v_gene: TRBV29-1
CDR3nt: TGTGCCAGCAGTTTATCCCGGTACTCTGGAAACACCATATATTTT; CDR3aa: CASSLSRYSGNTIYF; j_gene: TRBJ1-3; d_gene: .; abundance: .; v_gene: TRBV28
CDR3nt: TGTGCCAGTAGTCCCACTCCGAGAACGGGGCTAGTGTACGAGCAGTACTTC; CDR3aa: CASSPTPRTGLVYEQYF; j_gene: TRBJ2-7; d_gene: .; abundance: .; v_gene: TRBV19
CDR3nt: TGTGCCATCAGGGACGGGACAGGGGGTGGGTACGAGCAGTACTTC; CDR3aa: CAIRDGTGGGYEQYF; j_gene: TRBJ2-7; d_gene: TRBD1; abundance: .; v_gene: TRBV10-3
CDR3nt: TGTGCCTGGAGTCGGCCCGGGGTTTCCTACGAGCAGTACTTC; CDR3aa: CAWSRPGVSYEQYF; j_gene: TRBJ2-7; d_gene: .; abundance: .; v_gene: TRBV30
CDR3nt: TGCGCCAGCAGCTTGGCGGGGGACAGGGCTACCAGGCCGGTCTTT; CDR3aa: CASSLAGDRATRPVF; j_gene: TRBJ1-6; d_gene: TRBD1; abundance: .; v_gene: TRBV5-1
CDR3nt: TGTGCCTGGGGGGACAGAAACAATGAGCAGTTCTTC; CDR3aa: CAWGDRNNEQFF; j_gene: TRBJ2-1; d_gene: TRBD1; abundance: .; v_gene: TRBV30
CDR3nt: TGTGCCAGCAGCGTGGTTCGACAGGGGGTTTACGAGCAGTACTTC; CDR3aa: CASSVVRQGVYEQYF; j_gene: TRBJ2-7; d_gene: TRBD1; abundance: .; v_gene: TRBV6-5
CDR3nt: TGTGCCAGTACCGGGACTAGCCCCCCTGGGTCGGTGTCCGGGGAGCTGTTTTTT; CDR3aa: CASTGTSPPGSVSGELFF; j_gene: TRBJ2-2; d_gene: TRBD2; abundance: .; v_gene: TRBV7-9
CDR3nt: TGTGCCAGCAGGGTTTATAGTCGGGGGGCAGGCGGGGAGCTGTTTTTT; CDR3aa: CASRVYSRGAGGELFF; j_gene: TRBJ2-2; d_gene: .; abundance: .; v_gene: TRBV28
CDR3nt: TGTGCCAGCAGCTTGCGGGGGACAGGCCAAGAGACCCAGTACTTC; CDR3aa: CASSLRGTGQETQYF; j_gene: TRBJ2-5; d_gene: TRBD1; abundance: .; v_gene: TRBV5-4
CDR3nt: TGTGCCAGTCTATTACGGACTTCCAGGGGCACCGGGGAGCTGTTTTTT; CDR3aa: CASLLRTSRGTGELFF; j_gene: TRBJ2-2; d_gene: .; abundance: .; v_gene: TRBV19
CDR3nt: TGTGCCAGCAGCGTAGAGGCCACGTCCTACGAGCAGTACTTC; CDR3aa: CASSVEATSYEQYF; j_gene: TRBJ2-7; d_gene: .; abundance: .; v_gene: TRBV9
CDR3nt: TGTGCCAGCAGCTTAGTTAAAGATCAGCCCCAGCATTTT; CDR3aa: CASSLVKDQPQHF; j_gene: TRBJ1-5; d_gene: .; abundance: .; v_gene: TRBV7-2
CDR3nt: TGTGCCAGCAGCTCCTGGACTAGCGGCAATGAGCAGTTCTTC; CDR3aa: CASSSWTSGNEQFF; j_gene: TRBJ2-1; d_gene: TRBD2; abundance: .; v_gene: TRBV5-4
CDR3nt: TGTGCCAGCTCACCATTGGACAGGTCCTACGAGCAGTACTTC; CDR3aa: CASSPLDRSYEQYF; j_gene: TRBJ2-7; d_gene: TRBD1; abundance: .; v_gene: TRBV18
CDR3nt: TGTGCCAGCAGTGGGAACTCCAATGAGCAGTTCTTC; CDR3aa: CASSGNSNEQFF; j_gene: TRBJ2-1; d_gene: .; abundance: .; v_gene: TRBV2
CDR3nt: TGTGCCAGCAGCCCGAACAGGGCTCTTAGCACAGATACGCAGTATTTT; CDR3aa: CASSPNRALSTDTQYF; j_gene: TRBJ2-3; d_gene: .; abundance: .; v_gene: TRBV7-9
CDR3nt: TGTGCCAGCAGTGAGGCAGGGGCCCTTTTCCGAGGGGCCAACGTCCTGACTTTC; CDR3aa: CASSEAGALFRGANVLTF; j_gene: TRBJ2-6; d_gene: .; abundance: .; v_gene: TRBV2
CDR3nt: TGTGCCAGCTCACCACCAGCACGCGTTTACGAGCAGTACTTC; CDR3aa: CASSPPARVYEQYF; j_gene: TRBJ2-7; d_gene: .; abundance: .; v_gene: TRBV18
CDR3nt: TGCGCCAGCAGCCCTGGGCTAGCGGGGGTATCCTACGAGCAGTACTTC; CDR3aa: CASSPGLAGVSYEQYF; j_gene: TRBJ2-7; d_gene: TRBD2; abundance: .; v_gene: TRBV5-1
CDR3nt: TGTGCCAGCCAGGACAGGGGAAAGTCTGGAAACACCATATATTTT; CDR3aa: CASQDRGKSGNTIYF; j_gene: TRBJ1-3; d_gene: TRBD1; abundance: .; v_gene: TRBV19